These 18 T cell receptor delta chains came from one sample sequenced in a study of gamma-delta T cells after stem cell transplantation. TCRdb re-called the RT-PCR reads with CATT. Of some 1,400 delta-chain clones listed, 5.5% to 7% are singletons. Material: gamma-delta T cells. The receptors were gathered from a human donor. It is not recorded whose cells these are; they may come from a transplant donor.

This clone counts as large. This sample also contains other DNA sequences that code for the same CDR3. This chain joins TRDV2 and TRDJ1; 8 nucleotides agree with TRDD3. Per the germline V gene, CDR1 is GEAIGNYY and CDR2 is EKD. The junction had 9 bases not matched to a gene; V was cut back by 5 bases and J by 2 bases. This CDR3 contains 15 residues. DNA for the CDR3: TGTGCCTGTGGCACACTGGGGGCCCCTACCGATAAACTCATCTTT. Amino acid sequence: CACGTLGAPTDKLIF.

This clone is medium-sized. This may stem from a read error, because a much larger clone lies one nucleotide away. The chain recombines TRDV2 with TRDJ1; 7 bases align to TRDD3. This CDR3 has 22 residues. From germline, CDR1 is GEAIGNYY and CDR2 EKD. The CDR3: CACDSVAGMVGLGREDTDKPIF. The CDR3 bases are TGTGCCTGTGACTCCGTGGCGGGCATGGTGGGACTGGGGAGGGAGGACACCGATAAACCCATCTTT.

Notes on this clone: With only one base between it and a far larger clone, this is likely a read error. Different DNA sequences within this sample yield the same CDR3. The chain combines TRDV2 with TRDJ1; the match to TRDD3 covers 9 bases. The CDR3 covers 15 residues. Per the germline V gene, CDR1 is GEAIGNYY and CDR2 is EKD. The DNA for the CDR3 is TGTGCCTGTGACACCCTGGGGGATCCCCCCGATAAGCTCATCTTT. Residues: CACDTLGDPPDKLIF.

This clone appeared a few times. A far larger clone is just one base off, so this is likely a read error. The same CDR3 arises from other DNA sequences in this sample as well. The chain combines TRDV2 with TRDJ1; 13 bases fit TRDD3. This CDR3 spans 18 amino acids. V dropped 7 bases and J dropped 0; count of bases not matched to a gene: 13. CDR1 GEAIGNYY and CDR2 EKD come from the germline V gene. CDR3 in DNA: TGTGCCTGCGACCCACTACTGGGGGATACGCGGGACACCGATAAACTCATCTTT. This gives the protein CACDPLLGDTRDTDKLIF.

This clone was counted between two and nine times. A far larger clone is just one base off, so this is likely a read error. Other DNA sequences from this sample encode an identical CDR3 as well. The J gene is TRDJ1, the V gene TRDV2; D uncertain. CDR3 size: 14 residues. Germline loops: CDR1 GEAIGNYY, CDR2 EKD. The CDR3 loop is CACDTMIAIDKLIF. DNA for the CDR3: TGTGCCTGCGACACCATGATCGCGATCGATAAACTCATCTTT.

By proportion, this clone is medium-sized (0.01 to 0.1%). The same CDR3 is also encoded by other DNA sequences in this sample. The chain uses TRDV1 and TRDJ1; 7 positions match TRDD2. The germline V gene encodes CDR1 TSWWSYY and CDR2 QGS. V was pared by 0 bases and J by 3 bases, with 19 bases of the junction left unmatched. This CDR3 spans 20 amino acids. The CDR3 reads CALGELRGRESFLPSDKLIF. The CDR3 nucleotides are TGTGCTCTTGGGGAACTGCGTGGGCGGGAGAGTTTCCTACCCTCCGATAAACTCATCTTT.

A few counts support this clone. This probably arose from a read error, given a far larger clone one base away. The sample contains more than one DNA sequence encoding this CDR3. The gene calls are TRDV2 and TRDJ1; TRDD3 aligns across 9 bases. CDR1 GEAIGNYY and CDR2 EKD come from the germline V gene. The CDR3 has 22 residues. CDR3 nucleotides: TGCGCCTGTGACACCCTCAGCCCCTATACTCACTCTGGGGGATTTCGCACCGATAAACTCATCTTT. Translated: CACDTLSPYTHSGGFRTDKLIF.

The table lists this clone with a few counts. A far larger clone is only one base removed, so a read error is likely. Other DNA sequences from this sample encode an identical CDR3 as well. This rearrangement joins TRDV2 to TRDJ1; the match to TRDD3 covers 9 bases. Germline V gene sequence: CDR1 GEAIGNYY, CDR2 EKD. The CDR3 runs 15 residues. The CDR3 spells CACDTLGDPPDKLIF. The CDR3 DNA sequence: TGCGCCTGTGACACCCTGGGGGATCCCCCCGATAAACTCATCTTT.

In this sample, this clone turned up a few times. The protein TCRdb lists belongs to a much larger clone and differs from this DNA's translation at residue 11, which points to a read error; the protein shown is made from the DNA. The chain has TRDV2 and TRDJ1; 7 nucleotides align to TRDD3. The germline V gene has CDR1 GEAIGNYY and CDR2 EKD. The CDR3 covers 20 residues. The trim removed 0 bases at V and 1 base at J, leaving 19 bases unmatched. The CDR3 reads CACDTVAGWGAPGRTDKLIF. DNA for the CDR3: TGTGCCTGTGACACCGTCGCGGGCTGGGGGGCCCCGGGGCGCACCGATAAACTCATCTTT.

By share, this clone counts as medium-sized. Just one base apart from a much larger clone, this may be a read error. The J gene is TRDJ1, the V gene TRDV2; TRDD3 aligns across 9 bases. The V and J ends lost 5 bases and 0 bases, in that order; junction bases with no gene match: 9. Germline CDR1 and CDR2: GEAIGNYY and EKD. This CDR3 spans 16 amino acids. The CDR3: CACGYTGGTYTDKLIF. The CDR3 DNA follows: TGTGCCTGTGGCTACACTGGGGGAACGTACACCGATAAACTCATCTTT.

The rearrangement joins TRDV2 to TRDJ3; D is undetermined. Germline V gives CDR1 GEAIGNYY, CDR2 EKD. Trimming took 0 bases from V and 9 from J, leaving 23 bases between them. The CDR3 length is 19 residues. The chain's CDR3 is CACDTVLRVGRDSTRQMFF. The CDR3 DNA reads as TGTGCCTGTGACACCGTTCTCAGGGTCGGACGGGACAGCACCCGACAGATGTTTTTC.

On this clone: A far bigger clonotype differs at one base, so this is likely a read error. The identical CDR3 is also encoded by other nucleotide sequences in the sample. The V gene is TRDV2, the J gene TRDJ1; TRDD3 matches at 10 bases. This CDR3 region has 19 residues. Germline V gene sequence: CDR1 GEAIGNYY, CDR2 EKD. The CDR3 is CACDEIGLLGDTLPDELIF. In DNA, the CDR3 is TGTGCCTGCGACGAAATCGGGTTGTTGGGGGATACCCTCCCCGATGAACTCATCTTT.

Concerning this clone itself: A far larger clone differs by one base, so this is likely a read error. Other DNA sequences in this sample translate to the same CDR3. The chain carries TRDV2 and TRDJ1; 13 nucleotides agree with TRDD3. V dropped 1 base and J dropped 0; count of bases not matched to a gene: 25. This CDR3 has 24 amino acids. Looked up from germline, CDR1 is GEAIGNYY and CDR2 is EKD. This CDR3 is CACDTVAPGYNWGIRRGDTDKLIF. CDR3 DNA sequence: TGTGCCTGTGACACTGTGGCGCCGGGGTATAACTGGGGGATACGCAGGGGGGACACCGATAAACTCATCTTT.

This clone was recorded a few times. TCRdb's listed protein matches a much larger clone and diverges from this DNA's translation at residue 5, likely through a read error; the protein shown comes from the DNA. This chain joins TRDV2 and TRDJ1, with TRDD3 matching 9 bases. Germline values: CDR1 GEAIGNYY, CDR2 EKD. This CDR3 contains 19 residues. Unmatched junction bases numbered 18, after V lost 3 bases and J lost 2 bases. Here the CDR3 reads CACDGMSPTTGDTTDKLIF. The CDR3 DNA reads TGTGCCTGTGACGGCATGAGCCCTACTACGGGGGATACTACCGATAAACTCATCTTT.

In its sample, this clone ranks as medium-sized (0.01 to 0.1%). This probably arose from a read error, given a far larger clone one base away. J is TRDJ3 and V is TRDV2; D uncertain. CDR1 is GEAIGNYY and CDR2 is EKD in the germline V gene. The CDR3 spans 18 residues. CDR3 sequence reads: CACNTVSTRSWDTRQMFF. CDR3 nucleotide sequence: TGTGCCTGTAACACCGTAAGTACCCGCTCCTGGGACACCCGACAGATGTTTTTC.

This clone was detected only a few times. A far bigger clonotype differs at one base, so this is likely a read error. The chain uses TRDV1 and TRDJ1; a weak D match, TRDD2 (8 bases). The CDR3 consists of 25 residues. Germline assignment: CDR1 TSWWSYY and CDR2 QGS. Here the CDR3 DNA reads TGTGCTCTTGGGGAGTCAGCTTCCTACGTAAAGGGAAGGTGGGGGACTCTACCGTACACCGATAAACCCATCTTT. Translation gives CALGESASYVKGRWGTLPYTDKPIF.

This clone came up a few times. TCRdb shows a much larger clone's protein in place of this DNA's translation, and the two differ at residue 16, likely through a read error; the protein shown is translated from the DNA. The chain uses TRDV2 and TRDJ1; 8 nucleotides agree with TRDD3. Germline CDR1 GEAIGNYY, CDR2 EKD. The CDR3 has 18 amino acids. CDR3 in DNA: TGTGCCTGTGACATGGTACTGGGGGCCACGGGGTACACCGATAAACCCATCTTT. Its translation is CACDMVLGATGYTDKPIF.

Notes on this clone: The protein TCRdb lists belongs to a much larger clone and differs from this DNA's translation at residue 6, which points to a read error; the protein shown is made from the DNA. The chain has TRDV2 and TRDJ1, with D uncertain. This CDR3 has 13 residues. Germline CDR1 reads GEAIGNYY; CDR2 reads EKD. DNA of the CDR3: TGTGCCTGCGACATCGGGCTCACCGATAAACTCATCTTT. It specifies CACDIGLTDKLIF.